Only one count was recorded for the clone carrying this TCR beta chain. Its target is not known. This record belongs to a study of T cell repertoires in cytomegalovirus infection. The CDR3 runs 12 residues. J was trimmed by 5 bases and V by 7 bases; bases with no gene match: 1. Germline values: CDR1 SNHLY, CDR2 FYNNEI. Via MiXCR, TCRdb re-called the reads, giving one row per CDR3 protein. The sample gives 400,000 to 600,000 distinct CDR3 sequences, about 39% of which show up once; around two fifths is in the top ten. The chain has TRBV2 and TRBJ1-4; 7 bases agree with TRBD1. The receptor comes from a human donor in good health (CMV status not recorded). Some clones in this sample may be carry-over from other donors' samples. The source material was cultured PBMCs, sampled from culture after CMV antigen stimulation. The CDR3 here is CASKTGNEKLFF. In DNA, the CDR3 is TGTGCCAGCAAGACAGGGAATGAAAAACTGTTTTTT.